This T cell receptor (beta chain) was recorded in a study of CD8+ T cells in alopecia areata. Turning to the study itself: Each of the treated patients was given oral tofacitinib, 5 to 10 mg twice daily, for moderate-to-severe alopecia areata.

cDNA reverse transcribed from extracted RNA served as the sequencing template. TCRdb's table, derived via immunoSEQ multiplex PCR, lists solely in-frame clones and lacks some. This sample has around 160,000 clones; approximately 50% occur once, and the top ten carry around 7%. A remark on this clone: Its antigen remains unknown.

Germline CDR1 and CDR2: SGHRS and YFSETQ. The V end was cut by 4 bases, the J end by 3 bases, with 11 bases between. CDR3 length equals 13 residues. Overall study findings and caveats: Scalp samples also yield sequences from resident alphabeta T cells of normal skin.

This receptor was identified in a human donor with alopecia areata. What was sequenced was CD4+ T cells sorted from blood. The V gene is TRBV5-1, the J gene TRBJ2-7, with D possibly matching TRBD2 (5 bases). The CDR3 DNA reads TGCGCCAGCAGCGCTGGACTGATCTACGAGCAGTACTTC. This codes for CASSAGLIYEQYF.